Listed below are T cell receptor beta chains from one sample, sequenced in a study of cytotoxic CD8 clonotypes in ibrutinib-treated CLL. TCRdb's table, derived via immunoSEQ multiplex PCR, lists solely in-frame clones and lacks some. This table has about 140,000 clones, about 80% appearing once. This material consisted of PBMCs, taken after 24 months of ibrutinib treatment. The receptors stem from a human donor with chronic lymphocytic leukemia. The CDR3 runs from the conserved cysteine through the conserved F or W. The D gene is left open where the match is weak. Where a row states a size, it is once, few, many or the class of an expanded clone; other rows omit it.

D gene: -; J gene: TRBJ2-5; V gene: TRBV7-2; clone size: few; CDR3 DNA: TGTGCCAGCAGCCCCCGACGCGGGGCCCCCCGGGGGGAGACCCAGTACTTC; CDR3 protein: CASSPRRGAPRGETQYF
D gene: TRBD2; J gene: TRBJ2-1; V gene: TRBV5-1; clone size: -; CDR3 DNA: TGCGCCAGCAGCTTAGTTAGCGGGATCGTCAATGAGCAGTTCTTC; CDR3 protein: CASSLVSGIVNEQFF
D gene: TRBD1; J gene: TRBJ1-1; V gene: TRBV27; clone size: once; CDR3 DNA: TGTGCCAGCACCACAGGGGGGGGCAGTGAAGCTTTCTTT; CDR3 protein: CASTTGGGSEAFF
D gene: -; J gene: TRBJ1-1; V gene: TRBV28; clone size: -; CDR3 DNA: TGTGCCAGCAGTTTATGGCCCGCTGAAGCTTTCTTT; CDR3 protein: CASSLWPAEAFF
D gene: -; J gene: TRBJ1-5; V gene: TRBV5-1; clone size: few; CDR3 DNA: TGCGCCAGCAGCTTGGGCGACGGTTTTGGCAATCAGCCCCAGCATTTT; CDR3 protein: CASSLGDGFGNQPQHF
D gene: -; J gene: TRBJ1-1; V gene: TRBV6-6; clone size: -; CDR3 DNA: TGTGCCAGCAGTTCCGGACATCTACGAGCTTTCTTT; CDR3 protein: CASSSGHLRAFF
D gene: -; J gene: TRBJ1-4; V gene: TRBV18; clone size: -; CDR3 DNA: TGTGCCAGCTCACCATTGGTGGGGGCGGGCAATGAAAAACTGTTTTTT; CDR3 protein: CASSPLVGAGNEKLFF
D gene: -; J gene: TRBJ2-7; V gene: TRBV5-1; clone size: medium-sized; CDR3 DNA: TGCGCCAGCAGCTCCGACACCGAGCGGTACTTC; CDR3 protein: CASSSDTERYF
D gene: -; J gene: TRBJ1-2; V gene: TRBV7-2; clone size: many; CDR3 DNA: TGTGCCAGCAGCTTAGAGGGCAACTATGGCTACACCTTC; CDR3 protein: CASSLEGNYGYTF
D gene: -; J gene: TRBJ2-7; V gene: TRBV28; clone size: -; CDR3 DNA: TGTGCCAGCAGTGGGGGGAGGTACGAGCAGTACTTC; CDR3 protein: CASSGGRYEQYF
D gene: -; J gene: TRBJ1-2; V gene: TRBV14; clone size: once; CDR3 DNA: TGTGCCAGCAGCCGCAGGGTATCGAGTGGCTACACCTTC; CDR3 protein: CASSRRVSSGYTF
D gene: -; J gene: TRBJ2-1; V gene: TRBV9; clone size: once; CDR3 DNA: TGTGCCAGCAGCGTCAAAAGCGGATTCGGGGCCAATGAGCAGTTCTTC; CDR3 protein: CASSVKSGFGANEQFF
D gene: -; J gene: TRBJ2-5; V gene: TRBV11-3; clone size: -; CDR3 DNA: TGTGCCAGCAGCCTGGACACAGAAGAGACCCAGTACTTC; CDR3 protein: CASSLDTEETQYF
D gene: -; J gene: TRBJ2-6; V gene: TRBV19; clone size: -; CDR3 DNA: TGTGCCAGTAGTATCCTCTCTACTAGGGCCAACGTCCTGACTTTC; CDR3 protein: CASSILSTRANVLTF
D gene: -; J gene: TRBJ1-5; V gene: TRBV5-6; clone size: -; CDR3 DNA: TGTGCCAGCAGCTTCGGGACGCACAATCAGCCCCAGCATTTT; CDR3 protein: CASSFGTHNQPQHF
D gene: -; J gene: TRBJ2-7; V gene: TRBV28; clone size: -; CDR3 DNA: TGTGCCACCCAGTTAGGGAACGCGGGCTACGAGCAGTACTTC; CDR3 protein: CATQLGNAGYEQYF
D gene: -; J gene: TRBJ2-1; V gene: TRBV28; clone size: few; CDR3 DNA: TGTGCCAGCAGTTTAACCCTGGCGGCCCAGTTCTTC; CDR3 protein: CASSLTLAAQFF
D gene: -; J gene: TRBJ2-1; V gene: TRBV20-1; clone size: -; CDR3 DNA: TGCAGTGCTCGGACTATTCGGGAGCAGTTCTTC; CDR3 protein: CSARTIREQFF
D gene: -; J gene: TRBJ2-5; V gene: TRBV7-6; clone size: -; CDR3 DNA: TGTGCCAGCAGCCACCACCAAGAGACCCAGTACTTC; CDR3 protein: CASSHHQETQYF
D gene: -; J gene: TRBJ1-2; V gene: TRBV28; clone size: -; CDR3 DNA: TGTGCCAGCAGTTTACCTGGCGGCTACACCTTC; CDR3 protein: CASSLPGGYTF
D gene: TRBD1; J gene: TRBJ1-4; V gene: TRBV10-2; clone size: many; CDR3 DNA: TGCGCCAGCAGCGGGACAGGGGGTGAAAAACTGTTTTTT; CDR3 protein: CASSGTGGEKLFF
D gene: -; J gene: TRBJ2-3; V gene: TRBV19; clone size: -; CDR3 DNA: TGTGCCAGTAGTAGCCCCATGGGTACGCAGTATTTT; CDR3 protein: CASSSPMGTQYF
D gene: -; J gene: TRBJ2-3; V gene: TRBV5-4; clone size: -; CDR3 DNA: TGTGCCAGCAGCTCCCCAGGGGAAGGGGATACGCAGTATTTT; CDR3 protein: CASSSPGEGDTQYF
D gene: -; J gene: TRBJ2-3; V gene: TRBV18; clone size: -; CDR3 DNA: TGTGCCAGCTCATCGCAAGCGAACACAGATACGCAGTATTTT; CDR3 protein: CASSSQANTDTQYF
D gene: -; J gene: TRBJ2-2; V gene: TRBV4-2; clone size: few; CDR3 DNA: TGTGCCAGCAGCCTGATCCGGGGGCGAGGCGGGGAGCTGTTTTTT; CDR3 protein: CASSLIRGRGGELFF
D gene: -; J gene: TRBJ1-1; V gene: TRBV19; clone size: -; CDR3 DNA: TGTGCCAGTAGCCCACGAGGGGCGAAGGATACTGAAGCTTTCTTT; CDR3 protein: CASSPRGAKDTEAFF
D gene: -; J gene: TRBJ2-5; V gene: TRBV28; clone size: -; CDR3 DNA: TGTGCCAGCAATTCCGGGGCCATCGGGGCCCAGTACTTC; CDR3 protein: CASNSGAIGAQYF